The present T cell receptor beta chain was sequenced within a study of blood T cell repertoires in COVID-19. About the research overall: Specimens from acute and convalescent COVID-19 originated in the United States, Italy and Spain. Sample material is recorded as cDNA or gDNA derived from T cells, B-cell-depleted T cells, or PBMCs.

The germline gives CDR1 SNHLY, CDR2 FYNNEI. Unmatched junction bases numbered 8, after V lost 4 bases and J lost 6 bases. The CDR3 has 15 residues. Per the original data handling: From reference gene primer amplification, estimates of nucleated cell counts were derived. The data were produced by immunoSEQ multiplex PCR, yet TCRdb's version contains in-frame clones alone and is incomplete. That table supplies the V and J calls and clone size; D and trimming were determined from the DNA. The table lists just over 80,000 clones, 80% to 85% of them singletons. The sequencing input was peripheral blood. The sequence came from a man older than 75 with acute or convalescent COVID-19. The chain joins TRBV2 to TRBJ1-5; 8 positions agree with TRBD1. CDR3 region: CASSATGGWGQPQHF. In DNA, the CDR3 is TGTGCCAGCAGTGCCACAGGGGGTTGGGGTCAGCCCCAGCATTTT.